A single sample gave rise to the 19 T cell receptor beta chains below, sequenced in a study of CD8+ T cells in alopecia areata. Sample treatment: oral pan-JAK inhibitor, 5-10 mg twice daily. It was cDNA, reverse transcribed from extracted RNA, that served as the sequencing template. The assay was immunoSEQ multiplex PCR, and TCRdb's table has in-frame clones only and misses some. There are around 70,000 clones in the sample; about 30% occur only once, and about 15% lies in the top ten. The sequencing used CD8+ T cells sorted from blood, collected at week 4, from a patient treated with tofacitinib. The receptors were gathered from a human donor with alopecia areata.

The chain combines TRBV5-4 with TRBJ2-5, with 9 nucleotides matching TRBD1. The CDR3 totals 18 residues. Germline V gene data show CDR1 as SGHNT and CDR2 as YYREEE (reference sequence). Germline trimming cut 3 bases from V and 5 bases from J; bases unmatched to any gene: 17. The CDR3 loop is CASSSGQGSSADRETQYF. CDR3 coding DNA: TGTGCCAGCAGCTCGGGACAGGGTAGTTCGGCGGACCGTGAGACCCAGTACTTC. Full variable domain (remainder filled in from reference TRBV5-4 and TRBJ2-5): ETGVTQSPTHLIKTRGQQVTLRCSSQSGHNTVSWYQQALGQGPQFIFQYYREEENGRGNFPPRFSGLQFPNYSSELNVNALELDDSALYLCASSSGQGSSADRETQYFGPGTRLLVL.

This clone was picked up many times. The chain recombines TRBV6-5 with TRBJ2-3; D unresolved. Germline CDR1 MNHEY, CDR2 SVGAGI. The CDR3 length is 15 residues. With 0 bases removed from V and 2 bases from J, the gap between germline ends came to 9 bases. The CDR3 loop is CASSYSGQDTDTQYF. The CDR3 DNA reads as TGTGCCAGCAGTTACTCCGGCCAGGACACAGATACGCAGTATTTT.

The table lists this clone with a few counts. A much larger clone lies a single base off, so this may be a read error. V usage is TRBV7-2 and J usage is TRBJ2-1; no firm D call. The CDR3 extends over 12 amino acids. Germline V lookup: CDR1 SGHTA, CDR2 FQGNSA. Trimming removed 1 base from V and 5 bases from J, with 3 bases in between. CDR3 protein: CASSLVHNEQFF. DNA for the CDR3: TGTGCCAGCAGCTTAGTCCACAATGAGCAGTTCTTC.

The rearrangement joins TRBV29-1 to TRBJ2-2, with unresolved D. Germline V gives CDR1 SQVTM, CDR2 ANQGSEA. Trimming left V 6 bases short and J 4 bases short, with 9 bases between. The CDR3 loop spans 12 amino acids. CDR3 sequence: CSVLWVTGELFF. The DNA of the CDR3 is TGCAGCGTGTTGTGGGTCACCGGGGAGCTGTTTTTT.

The table lists this clone with many counts. The rearrangement joins TRBV9 to TRBJ2-1; D perhaps matches TRBD2 (5 bases). The CDR3 length is 12 residues. The germline V gene encodes CDR1 SGDLS and CDR2 YYNGEE. V was clipped by 3 bases and J by 10 bases, with 11 bases between them. This CDR3 reads CASSAAGVEQFF. CDR3 bases: TGTGCCAGCAGCGCCGCGGGCGTCGAGCAGTTCTTC.

The chain links TRBV30 to TRBJ2-2; 12 positions agree with TRBD2. CDR1 GTSNPN and CDR2 SVGIG come from the germline V gene (reference sequence). Unmatched junction bases numbered 12, after V lost 3 bases and J lost 4 bases. This CDR3 spans 18 amino acids. CDR3 region: CAWRVASGRATVTGELFF. DNA for the CDR3: TGTGCCTGGAGAGTGGCTAGCGGGAGGGCCACGGTCACCGGGGAGCTGTTTTTT.

The chain has TRBV11-2 and TRBJ2-7, with 7 bases identical to TRBD1. CDR3 length: 14 residues. After removal of 2 bases from V and 6 bases from J, the junction contained 7 bases not matched to a gene. Germline CDR1 is SGHAT and CDR2 is FQNNGV. The CDR3 region is CASSLRGGVFEQYF. The CDR3 region has the DNA TGTGCCAGCAGCTTAAGAGGGGGCGTTTTCGAGCAGTACTTC.

This clone was recorded a few times. CDR3 sequence: CASSPKTGDTDTQYF. CDR3 DNA sequence: TGTGCCAGCAGCCCCAAGACAGGGGACACAGATACGCAGTATTTT. The rearrangement links TRBV11-2 to TRBJ2-3; 8 positions agree with TRBD1. Germline CDR1 is SGHAT and CDR2 is FQNNGV. V was pared by 5 bases and J by 2 bases, with 6 bases of the junction left unmatched. The CDR3 contains 15 residues.

The V gene is TRBV28, the J gene TRBJ1-2; D remains unclear. The CDR3 has 16 amino acids. The germline V gene has CDR1 MDHEN and CDR2 SYDVKM. Trimming removed 4 bases from V and 4 bases from J, with 19 bases in between. This chain's CDR3 is CASSSTGSLGIYGYTF. In DNA, the CDR3 is TGTGCCAGCAGTTCTACGGGGTCCCTAGGAATCTATGGCTACACCTTC.

This clone was observed a handful of times. V gene TRBV2 combines with J gene TRBJ2-1; D might be TRBD2 (5 bases). Trimming removed 0 bases from V and 7 bases from J, with 7 bases in between. The CDR3 length is 13 residues. CDR1 and CDR2 from the germline V gene are SNHLY and FYNNEI. CDR3 residues: CASSEAGSNEQFF. For the CDR3, the DNA is TGTGCCAGCAGTGAAGCTGGGAGTAATGAGCAGTTCTTC.

The rearrangement links TRBV7-8 to TRBJ1-2; weak D call: TRBD1 (5 bases). V dropped 1 base and J dropped 1 base, with 10 bases sitting between them. The CDR3 consists of 15 residues. Germline V lookup: CDR1 SGHVS, CDR2 FQNEAQ. Here the CDR3 DNA reads TGTGCCAGCAGCTTAGGGGGACCCTTTAACTATGGCTACACCTTC. It translates to CASSLGGPFNYGYTF. Combining the CDR3 with reference TRBV7-8 and TRBJ1-2 gives the whole variable domain GAGVSQSPRYKVAKRGQDVALRCDPISGHVSLFWYQQALGQGPEFLTYFQNEAQLDKSGLPSDRFFAERPEGSVSTLKIQRTQQEDSAVYLCASSLGGPFNYGYTFGSGTRLTVV.

This rearrangement joins TRBV25-1 to TRBJ1-1, with D unclear. The CDR3 extends over 12 amino acids. Germline CDR1 MGHDK, CDR2 SYGVNS. The V end lost 5 bases, the J end lost 1 base, and 5 bases lay between the germline ends. CDR3 sequence (DNA): TGTGCCAGCAGTCCAGCGAACACTGAAGCTTTCTTT. Encoded protein: CASSPANTEAFF.

Ten or more counts support this clone. The rearrangement joins TRBV7-9 to TRBJ1-2; D call uncertain. Germline V gene data show CDR1 as SEHNR and CDR2 as FQNEAQ (reference sequence). The ends were cut back, 5 bases at V and 0 bases at J, with 16 bases in the middle. The CDR3 runs to 16 residues. The CDR3, as DNA: TGTGCCAGCAGCCCATCGGCTGGAGGGTCTAACTATGGCTACACCTTC. Translated, it gives CASSPSAGGSNYGYTF. The variable domain in full, with the rest retrieved from reference TRBV7-9 and TRBJ1-2, is DTGVSQNPRHKITKRGQNVTFRCDPISEHNRLYWYRQTLGQGPEFLTYFQNEAQLEKSRLLSDRFSAERPKGSFSTLEIQRTEQGDSAMYLCASSPSAGGSNYGYTFGSGTRLTVV.

This clone came up a few times. The chain joins TRBV15 to TRBJ2-7; D ambiguous. Trimming stripped 0 bases from V and 10 bases from J, with 13 bases between. Germline V gene data show CDR1 as LNHNV and CDR2 as YYDKDF (reference sequence). The CDR3 sequence is 13 residues long. CDR3 sequence (DNA): TGTGCCACCAGCAGAGAGGTAGGCCAAAACCAGTACTTC. This codes for CATSREVGQNQYF.

The rearrangement joins TRBV29-1 to TRBJ2-1; TRBD2 aligns across 11 bases. The length of the CDR3 is 15 residues. V trimming: 3 bases; J trimming: 4 bases; junction bases outside the gene matches: 5. From germline, CDR1 is SQVTM and CDR2 ANQGSEA. The chain's CDR3 is CSVDGGTSGYNEQFF. DNA for the CDR3: TGCAGCGTTGATGGCGGGACTAGCGGATACAATGAGCAGTTCTTC.

V and J are TRBV30 and TRBJ2-1, with a tentative D call TRBD1 (5 bases). The CDR3 loop spans 15 amino acids. Trimming cost V 1 base and J 5 bases, with 15 bases left between them. Germline assignment: CDR1 GTSNPN and CDR2 SVGIG (reference sequence). CDR3 loop: CAWSETLIGDNEQFF. In nucleotides, the CDR3 is TGTGCCTGGAGTGAAACCCTGATAGGGGACAATGAGCAGTTCTTC. Based on the CDR3 plus reference TRBV30 and TRBJ2-1, the full variable domain is SQTIHQWPATLVQPVGSPLSLECTVEGTSNPNLYWYRQAAGRGLQLLFYSVGIGQISSEVPQNLSASRPQDRQFILSSKKLLLSDSGFYLCAWSETLIGDNEQFFGPGTRLTVL.

In this sample, this clone turned up a few times. The chain uses TRBV7-2 and TRBJ2-1, with 9 nucleotides matching TRBD2. V was clipped by 7 bases and J by 9 bases; unmatched bases: 4. Germline loops: CDR1 SGHTA, CDR2 FQGNSA. This CDR3 has 12 residues. This chain's CDR3 is CASNAGGPEQFF. The DNA for the CDR3 is TGTGCCAGCAACGCGGGAGGGCCTGAGCAGTTCTTC. The variable domain in full, with the rest retrieved from reference TRBV7-2 and TRBJ2-1, is GAGVSQSPSNKVTEKGKDVELRCDPISGHTALYWYRQSLGQGLEFLIYFQGNSAPDKSGLPSDRFSAERTGGSVSTLTIQRTQQEDSAVYLCASNAGGPEQFFGPGTRLTVL.

This clone was detected only a few times. The V and J genes are TRBV27 and TRBJ1-5, with unresolved D. The CDR3 consists of 14 residues. V lost 6 bases, J lost 0 bases, and 9 bases lay in between. Germline V lookup: CDR1 MNHEY, CDR2 SMNVEV (reference sequence). The CDR3 spells CASSPRDSNQPQHF. As DNA, the CDR3 is TGTGCCAGCAGCCCGAGGGATAGCAATCAGCCCCAGCATTTT.

This clone was seen a few times. The chain recombines TRBV7-9 with TRBJ1-5; no reliable D call. CDR3 length: 13 residues. Per the germline V gene, CDR1 is SEHNR and CDR2 is FQNEAQ (reference sequence). With 10 bases removed from V and 3 bases from J, the gap between germline ends came to 13 bases. CDR3 residues: CATTDGANQPQHF. The CDR3 coding sequence is TGTGCCACCACGGACGGAGCCAATCAGCCCCAGCATTTT.